This T cell receptor (beta chain) was captured by sequencing in a study of response to subunit inactivated influenza vaccine. In this sample, this clonotype turned up a few times. The antigen is undetermined. CDR1 SGHTA and CDR2 FQGNSA come from the germline V gene. J lost 12 bases, V lost 5 bases, and 12 bases had no gene match. This CDR3 region has 14 residues. MiXCR, run by TCRdb on the RT-PCR reads, gives a single entry per CDR3 protein. This table holds hundreds of thousands of distinct CDR3 sequences, about 14% found once. Study-wide results and caveats: After each seasonal influenza vaccination, few new T cells are recruited, the authors suggested.

This clonotype was obtained from a man between 50 and 59 years old who received an inactivated influenza vaccine. This sample comprised PBMCs from blood, obtained about 14 days before vaccination. The chain uses TRBV7-2 and TRBJ2-1; 8 nucleotides agree with TRBD2. CDR3 sequence: CASSEGLVVDGQFF. In DNA form, the CDR3 reads TGTGCCAGCAGCGAGGGACTAGTTGTGGACGGGCAGTTCTTC.